A single sample gave rise to the 17 T cell receptor beta chains below, sequenced in a study of blood T cell repertoires in COVID-19. Repertoires were generated with immunoSEQ multiplex PCR, while TCRdb's copy carries only in-frame clones and drops some. The sample holds roughly 260,000 clones; about 90% are singletons and the top ten take roughly 10%. The sequencing input was peripheral blood. The source of these receptors is a young woman with COVID-19, enrolled during active disease.

This chain uses TRBV5-1 with TRBJ2-5, with 7 bases fitting TRBD1. CDR1 is SGHRS, CDR2 YFSETQ, per germline. V shed 3 bases, J shed 2 bases, and the junction held 1 base outside the gene matches. The CDR3 extends over 13 amino acids. CDR3 nucleotides: TGCGCCAGCAGCTCGACAGGGCAAGAGACCCAGTACTTC. Amino acid sequence: CASSSTGQETQYF.

The gene calls are TRBV11-2 and TRBJ2-7, with 8 bases lining up with TRBD1. The CDR3 is 12 residues long. V was clipped by 4 bases and J by 6 bases; unmatched bases: 2. Germline V lookup: CDR1 SGHAT, CDR2 FQNNGV. CDR3 amino acids: CASSSQGAEQYF. The CDR3 bases are TGTGCCAGCAGCTCTCAGGGGGCCGAGCAGTACTTC. Supplemented by reference TRBV11-2 and TRBJ2-7, the full variable domain reads EAGVAQSPRYKIIEKRQSVAFWCNPISGHATLYWYQQILGQGPKLLIQFQNNGVVDDSQLPKDRFSAERLKGVDSTLKIQPAKLEDSAVYLCASSSQGAEQYFGPGTRLTVT.

The J gene is TRBJ2-1, the V gene TRBV6-5; D remains unclear. Germline V gene sequence: CDR1 MNHEY, CDR2 SVGAGI. Between the trimmed V and J ends, which lost 2 bases and 8 bases, there was a span of 13 bases. The CDR3 is 14 amino acids. The DNA of the CDR3 is TGTGCCAGCAGTTACAGCCCCGTAAGAGATGAGCAGTTCTTC. Its protein is CASSYSPVRDEQFF.

The chain combines TRBV24-1 with TRBJ2-1; 15 nucleotides line up with TRBD2. V gave up 5 bases and J gave up 10 bases; unmatched junction bases: 8. Germline CDR1 and CDR2: KGHDR and SFDVKD. This CDR3 region has 16 residues. CDR3 DNA sequence: TGTGCCACCAGTGCCGCCGGGACTAGCGGGAGGAAGGAGCAGTTCTTC. It specifies CATSAAGTSGRKEQFF.

V is TRBV24-1 and J is TRBJ2-3; D is possibly TRBD2 (6 bases). V dropped 4 bases and J dropped 2 bases, with 12 bases sitting between them. The CDR3 length is 15 residues. Germline assignment: CDR1 KGHDR and CDR2 SFDVKD. The CDR3 nucleotides are TGTGCCACCAGTGACCCCGGGAGAACCACAGATACGCAGTATTTT. Translation: CATSDPGRTTDTQYF.

This CDR3 is CASSLSWGQLEAFF. The DNA for the CDR3 is TGTGCCAGCAGTTTATCGTGGGGACAACTTGAAGCTTTCTTT. V is TRBV28 and J is TRBJ1-1, with TRBD1 as a possible D gene (6 bases). With 1 base removed from V and 7 bases from J, the gap between germline ends came to 13 bases. Germline CDR1 reads MDHEN; CDR2 reads SYDVKM. The CDR3 contains 14 residues.

V is TRBV10-2 and J is TRBJ1-3, with 8 bases aligning to TRBD1. V was clipped by 7 bases and J by 1 base; unmatched bases: 18. The CDR3 extends over 19 amino acids. The germline CDR1 and CDR2 sequences are WSHSY and SAAADI. The CDR3 sequence is CASKGMAGGSPGSGNTIYF. The CDR3 DNA reads as TGCGCCAGCAAGGGAATGGCAGGGGGCAGTCCGGGGTCTGGAAACACCATATATTTT.

The chain carries TRBV6-2 or TRBV6-3 and TRBJ1-4, with 10 bases matching TRBD1. Germline CDR1 and CDR2: MNHEY and SVGEGT. J gave up 7 bases and V 5 bases, and 10 bases lay outside the gene matches. The CDR3 sequence is 16 residues long. In DNA, the CDR3 is TGTGCCAGCAGTGACCGCGGGGGACAGGGGAGTGAAAAACTGTTTTTT. This translates into CASSDRGGQGSEKLFF.

The chain combines TRBV24-1 with TRBJ2-1; 8 nucleotides match TRBD2. J was trimmed by 2 bases and V by 2 bases; bases with no gene match: 4. Looked up from germline, CDR1 is KGHDR and CDR2 is SFDVKD. This CDR3 is 16 amino acids long. As DNA, the CDR3 is TGTGCCACCAGTGATTCTACTAGCGGAGCCTACAATGAGCAGTTCTTC. Translated: CATSDSTSGAYNEQFF.

The chain employs TRBV6-1 and TRBJ1-6, with D unclear. V lost 2 bases to trimming and J lost 0 bases, with 11 bases between them. The germline V gene has CDR1 MNHNS and CDR2 SASEGT. This CDR3 has 17 residues. CDR3 loop: CASSERLSSSYNSPLHF. The CDR3 bases are TGTGCCAGCAGTGAAAGACTGAGCAGCTCCTATAATTCACCCCTCCACTTT.

V is TRBV19 and J is TRBJ2-7; possibly TRBD1 for D (6 bases). CDR3 length: 15 amino acids. Germline lookup yields CDR1 LNHDA and CDR2 SQIVND (reference sequence). V lost 5 bases to trimming and J lost 4 bases, with 18 bases between them. This chain's CDR3 is CASSDWTAFGYEQYF. CDR3 coding DNA: TGTGCCAGTAGTGATTGGACAGCCTTCGGGTACGAGCAGTACTTC.

The V and J genes are TRBV4-3 and TRBJ2-3, with 9 bases identical to TRBD2. Unmatched junction bases numbered 12, after V lost 1 base and J lost 1 base. In germline, CDR1 is LGHNA, CDR2 YSLEER. This CDR3 is built from 19 residues. Written as DNA, the CDR3 is TGCGCCAGCAGCCAAGCGATGGGTTTAGCGGGAGAAGGCACAGATACGCAGTATTTT. Translating it yields CASSQAMGLAGEGTDTQYF.

The chain combines TRBV6-6 with TRBJ1-1; 7 bases agree with TRBD1. V trimming: 10 bases; J trimming: 4 bases; junction bases outside the gene matches: 9. The CDR3 is made up of 13 amino acids. Germline V gene sequence: CDR1 MNHNY, CDR2 SVGAGI (reference sequence). CDR3 sequence reads: CATSGTAGTEAFF. The CDR3 bases are TGTGCCACATCCGGGACAGCGGGCACTGAAGCTTTCTTT.

The rearrangement links TRBV11-2 to TRBJ2-5; possible D gene TRBD1, 7 bases. The CDR3 spans 15 residues. V gave up 6 bases and J gave up 1 base, with 15 bases separating them. Germline V gene lookup returns CDR1 SGHAT and CDR2 FQNNGV. The CDR3: CASSPGGSSQETQYF. In DNA, the CDR3 is TGTGCCAGCAGTCCAGGGGGGTCTTCCCAAGAGACCCAGTACTTC.

The chain has TRBV6-5 and TRBJ1-5, with TRBD1 matching 7 bases. Germline trimming cut 2 bases from V and 4 bases from J; bases unmatched to any gene: 5. The CDR3 is made up of 15 amino acids. In germline, CDR1 is MNHEY, CDR2 SVGAGI. CDR3 bases: TGTGCCAGCAGTTACCTACAGGGGTCAAATCAGCCCCAGCATTTT. Residues: CASSYLQGSNQPQHF.

The genes are TRBV4-2 and TRBJ1-5; no clear D gene. CDR1 and CDR2 from the germline V gene are LGHNA and YNFKEQ. This CDR3 has 16 amino acids. Trimming shortened V by 4 bases and J by 0 bases, and 13 bases separated the two germline ends. Here the CDR3 DNA reads TGTGCCAGCAGCCCCAACTCGGGGAATAGCAATCAGCCCCAGCATTTT. Its translation is CASSPNSGNSNQPQHF.

This sequence joins TRBV27 and TRBJ2-7; D perhaps matches TRBD2 (5 bases). Trimming left V 2 bases short and J 6 bases short, with 17 bases between. Looked up from germline, CDR1 is MNHEY and CDR2 is SMNVEV (reference sequence). The length of the CDR3 is 15 residues. CDR3: CASSLSPPGVGEQYF. The CDR3 bases are TGTGCCAGCAGTTTAAGCCCCCCCGGGGTTGGCGAGCAGTACTTC.